This T cell receptor beta chain is drawn from a study of blood T cell repertoires in COVID-19. About the study: The United States, Italy and Spain provided the acute and convalescent COVID-19 samples. In each case, the material was cDNA or gDNA derived from T cells, B-cell-depleted T cells, or PBMCs.

In the authors' methods: Amplification with reference gene primers provided the estimates of nucleated cell counts. Produced via immunoSEQ multiplex PCR; TCRdb's table is partial and in-frame only. V, J and clone size are those of that table, while D and trimming were read from the DNA. Counted here are some 120,000 clones, around 80% occurring once; the ten biggest clones make up just under 7.5%. Trimming cost V 2 bases and J 5 bases; bases outside gene matches: 3. The CDR3 sequence is 15 residues long. Germline V gene lookup returns CDR1 MNHEY and CDR2 SVGAGI. This sequence joins TRBV6-5 and TRBJ2-5; 12 bases match TRBD2. The clonotype originates from a man between 65 and 85 years old with active or convalescent COVID-19. The sequenced sample was peripheral blood. CDR3 nucleotides: TGTGCCAGCAGTTACCCCGGGACTAGCGGGGAGACCCAGTACTTC. This sequence encodes CASSYPGTSGETQYF.